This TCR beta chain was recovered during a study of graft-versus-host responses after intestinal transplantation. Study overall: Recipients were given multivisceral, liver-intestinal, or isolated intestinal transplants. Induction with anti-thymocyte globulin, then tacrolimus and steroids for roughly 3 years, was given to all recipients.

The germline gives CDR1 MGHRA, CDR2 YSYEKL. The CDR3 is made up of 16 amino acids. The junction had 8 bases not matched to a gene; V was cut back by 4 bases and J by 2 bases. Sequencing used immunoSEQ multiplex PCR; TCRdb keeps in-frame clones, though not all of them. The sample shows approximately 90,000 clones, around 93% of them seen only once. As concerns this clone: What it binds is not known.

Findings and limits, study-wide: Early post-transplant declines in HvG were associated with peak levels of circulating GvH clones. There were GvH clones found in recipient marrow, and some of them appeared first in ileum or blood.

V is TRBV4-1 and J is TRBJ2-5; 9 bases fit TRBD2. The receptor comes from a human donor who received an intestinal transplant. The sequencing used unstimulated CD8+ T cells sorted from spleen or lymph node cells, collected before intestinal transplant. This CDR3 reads CASSPEGGGAQETQYF. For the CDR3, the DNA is TGCGCCAGCAGCCCGGAGGGCGGGGGGGCGCAAGAGACCCAGTACTTC.